This T cell receptor beta chain was retrieved from a study of blood T cells in healthy people across ages. Notes on the study in general: PBMCs were not sorted, which prevented a conclusive comparison of naive versus antigen-experienced cells.

This CDR3 region has 13 residues. Germline CDR1 is SGHRS and CDR2 is YFSETQ. V shed 4 bases and J shed 4 bases, with 9 bases lying between them. Worth noting for this clonotype: The antigen remains unidentified.

Sample-barcoded 5' priming and a J-beta primer mix drove a second PCR of roughly 6 to 12 cycles. CDR3-containing paired-end reads numbering at least 2.5 million came from each sample. TCRdb re-derived calls from the 5' RACE reads in MiXCR, one entry per CDR3 protein. The data show 1.5 million to 2 million distinct CDR3 sequences, approximately 32% seen once. PBMCs numbering at least 7 million were isolated per sample. What was sequenced was blood. The TCR originated in a woman aged 25 to 39 in good health. The V call is TRBV5-1, the J call TRBJ1-3; D gene uncertain. CDR3 region: CASSPDGGNTIYF. DNA of the CDR3: TGCGCCAGCAGCCCTGACGGGGGAAACACCATATATTTT.